A single sample is the source of the 9 T cell receptor beta chains below, sequenced in a study of T cells in Graves' hyperthyroidism and ophthalmopathy. RNA transcripts served as the template for amplifying TCR beta CDR3 regions. First-round RT-PCR with HTBI primers amplified the TCR CDR3 region. TCRdb re-analysed the multiplex PCR reads in MiXCR, keeping a single row per CDR3 protein. This sample yields around 300,000 distinct CDR3 sequences, of which approximately 18% are seen a single time; under 40% belongs to the top ten. Sample: blood. These receptor sequences come from a man in his fifties with Graves' ophthalmopathy.

The chain links TRBV15 to TRBJ2-7; the match to TRBD2 covers 8 bases. V lost 8 bases to trimming and J lost 4 bases; unmatched junction nucleotides: 7. This CDR3 is 13 amino acids long. Germline V lookup: CDR1 LNHNV, CDR2 YYDKDF (reference sequence). This CDR3 is CATSAGEMYEQYF. The CDR3 DNA reads as TGTGCCACCTCAGCGGGAGAGATGTACGAGCAGTACTTC. Full variable domain (outside the CDR3, taken from reference TRBV15 and TRBJ2-7): DAMVIQNPRYQVTQFGKPVTLSCSQTLNHNVMYWYQQKSSQAPKLLFHYYDKDFNNEADTPDNFQSRRPNTSFCFLDIRSPGLGDTAMYLCATSAGEMYEQYFGPGTRLTVT.

This clonotype turned up a few times. V gene TRBV6-5 combines with J gene TRBJ2-3, with D unclear. This CDR3 comprises 11 residues. From germline, CDR1 is MNHEY and CDR2 SVGAGI. V lost 2 bases to trimming and J lost 7 bases, with 4 bases between them. The CDR3 here is CASSYANTQYF. The CDR3, as DNA: TGTGCCAGCAGTTACGCGAATACGCAGTATTTT.

This clonotype turned up a few times. CDR3 sequence (DNA): TGTGCCAGCAGTTTATCTGGGACAGGGAACTACGAGCAGTACTTC. It yields the protein CASSLSGTGNYEQYF. The chain combines TRBV28 with TRBJ2-7, with 9 bases that match TRBD1. CDR3 length: 15 amino acids. Trimming cost V 1 base and J 3 bases; bases outside gene matches: 4. Germline CDR1 is MDHEN and CDR2 is SYDVKM.

This clonotype was seen a few times. A much more abundant neighbour one base away suggests this may be a read error. The chain is built from TRBV28 and TRBJ1-1, with TRBD1 matching 12 bases. There are 15 residues in the CDR3. Germline assignment: CDR1 MDHEN and CDR2 SYDVKM. CDR3 sequence reads: CASTVRGQGADKASF. CDR3 nucleotides: TGTGCCAGCACCGTAAGGGGACAGGGGGCAGATAAAGCTTCCTTT.

This clonotype has only a few counts. The CDR3 sequence is CASSYVVGAVGELFF. CDR3 DNA: TGTGCCAGCAGTTACGTAGTAGGGGCGGTCGGGGAGCTGTTTTTT. V and J are TRBV6-6 and TRBJ2-2; D might be TRBD1 (5 bases). The ends were cut back, 2 bases at V and 7 bases at J, with 14 bases in the middle. Germline V lookup: CDR1 MNHNY, CDR2 SVGAGI (reference sequence). This CDR3 has 15 amino acids.

This clonotype was counted ten times or more. V usage is TRBV5-1 and J usage is TRBJ2-3, with D possibly being TRBD1 or TRBD2 (5 bases each). Germline-derived CDR1 and CDR2 are SGHRS and YFSETQ. The CDR3 totals 14 residues. Deletions cut 4 bases from V and 3 bases from J, with 12 bases between. The CDR3: CASSRVRETDTQYF. DNA for the CDR3: TGCGCCAGCAGCCGGGTCAGGGAGACAGATACGCAGTATTTT.

There are many counts of this clonotype. V and J are TRBV6-1 and TRBJ2-7; D is undetermined. Trimming removed 3 bases at V and 3 bases at J, with 12 bases between. Per germline, CDR1 MNHNS and CDR2 SASEGT. This CDR3 has 14 amino acids. This CDR3 reads CASSEQGSNYEQYF. The CDR3 DNA is TGTGCCAGCAGTGAGCAAGGCAGTAACTACGAGCAGTACTTC.

Many counts were recorded for this clonotype. The chain employs TRBV20-1 and TRBJ2-1, with 8 positions matching TRBD2. The CDR3 runs to 14 residues. Losses at the gene ends were 3 bases for V and 4 bases for J; bases not matched to a gene: 5. Germline V gene data show CDR1 as DFQATT and CDR2 as SNEGSKA (reference sequence). Here the CDR3 DNA reads TGCAGTGCTAGCCTTAGCGGGGTATACAATGAGCAGTTCTTC. Translating it yields CSASLSGVYNEQFF.

This clonotype turned up a few times. CDR3 residues: CASSQLDRGNNSPLHF. Written as DNA, the CDR3 is TGCGCCAGCAGCCAATTAGACAGGGGTAATAATTCACCCCTCCACTTT. The genes are TRBV4-1 and TRBJ1-6; 8 bases are a match to TRBD1. The V gene's germline CDR1 is MGHRA and CDR2 YSYEKL. This CDR3 is built from 16 residues. The ends lost 2 bases at V and 5 bases at J; junction bases unmatched: 5.